This entry lists 15 T cell receptor beta chains sequenced from one sample in a study of beta chain features in type 1 diabetes. Since all of the isolated RNA was reverse transcribed, expressed TCRB transcripts were what got sequenced. Sequenced by immunoSEQ multiplex PCR; TCRdb stores in-frame clones only, minus some. The sample includes approximately 470,000 clones, approximately 30% of them seen just once. Sequences were obtained from naive CD4+ T cells from blood. These receptors were collected from a man aged 18 to 30 in good health.

This clone has just a few counts. The J gene is TRBJ2-7, the V gene TRBV28; D gene unclear. Trimming removed 7 bases at V and 0 bases at J, with 7 bases between. The CDR3 runs 12 residues. Germline V gene lookup returns CDR1 MDHEN and CDR2 SYDVKM. This CDR3 is CASKDGSYEQYF. The CDR3 DNA is TGTGCCAGCAAGGACGGCTCCTACGAGCAGTACTTC.

V gene TRBV4-3 combines with J gene TRBJ1-1; 7 nucleotides agree with TRBD1. The CDR3 runs to 15 residues. The V segment lost 1 base and the J segment 0 bases; nucleotides outside the gene matches: 2. Germline V lookup: CDR1 LGHNA, CDR2 YSLEER. In DNA form, the CDR3 reads TGCGCCAGCAGCCAAGGGGACAGAATGAACACTGAAGCTTTCTTT. Protein: CASSQGDRMNTEAFF.

This clone has more than one count but fewer than ten. V gene TRBV25-1 combines with J gene TRBJ2-5; TRBD2 is a possible D gene (6 bases). This CDR3 has 13 amino acids. The V end was cut by 6 bases, the J end by 4 bases, with 12 bases between. Per germline, CDR1 MGHDK and CDR2 SYGVNS. The CDR3 DNA reads TGTGCCAGCAGCCCGGCCGGGGGAGAGACCCAGTACTTC. This translates into CASSPAGGETQYF.

This clone was counted a few times. The V call is TRBV30, the J call TRBJ2-1, with D hard to call. Germline CDR1 GTSNPN, CDR2 SVGIG (reference sequence). V was pared by 1 base and J by 0 bases, with 7 bases between. This CDR3 has 14 residues. CDR3 sequence: CAWSAQSSYNEQFF. The CDR3 coding sequence is TGTGCCTGGAGTGCACAAAGCTCCTACAATGAGCAGTTCTTC.

This sequence joins TRBV18 and TRBJ2-7, with TRBD1 identical over 7 bases. CDR1 and CDR2 from the germline V gene are KGHSH and LQKENI. CDR3 length: 14 residues. V lost 2 bases and J lost 6; bases outside the gene matches: 7. The CDR3 region is CASSPDGTAIEQYF. The CDR3 DNA follows: TGTGCCAGCTCACCAGACGGGACAGCTATCGAGCAGTACTTC.

The chain joins TRBV9 to TRBJ2-5; tentatively, D is TRBD1 (5 bases). Between the trimmed V and J ends, which lost 0 bases and 4 bases, there was a span of 10 bases. The CDR3 is 14 amino acids. Germline loops: CDR1 SGDLS, CDR2 YYNGEE. Written as DNA, the CDR3 is TGTGCCAGCAGCGTAGGGTCAGGGATAGAGACCCAGTACTTC. It is translated as CASSVGSGIETQYF.

The chain joins TRBV6-1 to TRBJ2-3; 7 bases agree with TRBD1. Germline CDR1 and CDR2: MNHNS and SASEGT. V dropped 7 bases and J dropped 0; count of bases not matched to a gene: 4. This CDR3 comprises 14 residues. As DNA, the CDR3 is TGTGCCAGCACAAGGGACAGAAGCACAGATACGCAGTATTTT. Protein sequence: CASTRDRSTDTQYF.

This clone was observed a few times. The rearrangement uses TRBV25-1 and TRBJ2-1; TRBD2 is a possible D gene (5 bases). Trimming pared 1 base from V and 9 bases from J, leaving 13 bases between. Germline V gene sequence: CDR1 MGHDK, CDR2 SYGVNS. CDR3 size: 14 residues. The CDR3 spells CASSEFPLRGEQFF. In DNA form, the CDR3 reads TGTGCCAGCAGTGAATTTCCGCTCCGGGGTGAGCAGTTCTTC.

The J gene is TRBJ2-1, the V gene TRBV5-1; 13 bases align to TRBD2. CDR3 size: 16 residues. The V gene's germline CDR1 is SGHRS and CDR2 YFSETQ. Trimming took 4 bases from V and 8 from J; bases not matched to a gene: 9. CDR3 DNA sequence: TGCGCCAGCAGCAAGCTACTAGCGGGAGGGAGTCATGAGCAGTTCTTC. Residues: CASSKLLAGGSHEQFF.

J is TRBJ2-1 and V is TRBV18; D unresolved. The germline CDR1 and CDR2 sequences are KGHSH and LQKENI. There are 11 residues in the CDR3. Trimming left V 5 bases short and J 10 bases short, with 9 bases between. DNA for the CDR3: TGTGCCAGCTCAACCACGGACGAGCAGTTCTTC. The encoded protein is CASSTTDEQFF. Filled out from reference TRBV18 and TRBJ2-1, the complete variable domain reads NAGVMQNPRHLVRRRGQEARLRCSPMKGHSHVYWYRQLPEEGLKFMVYLQKENIIDESGMPKERFSAEFPKEGPSILRIQQVVRGDSAAYFCASSTTDEQFFGPGTRLTVL.

This clone was seen only a few times. A read error may account for a junction end that differs from germline. The V call is TRBV5-1, the J call TRBJ2-7, with D unresolved. The CDR3 covers 13 residues. The germline V gene encodes CDR1 SGHRS and CDR2 YFSETQ. The DNA for the CDR3 is TGCGCCAGCACCTTGGGAATGGGCGGCGAGCAGTACTTC. It translates to CASTLGMGGEQYF.

CDR3 DNA sequence: TGTGCCAGCAGCTTACTAAGACTAGCGGGTATCAATGAGCAGTTCTTC. Translated, it gives CASSLLRLAGINEQFF. The V gene is TRBV7-8, the J gene TRBJ2-1; 10 bases match TRBD2. The CDR3 is made up of 16 amino acids. In germline, CDR1 is SGHVS, CDR2 FQNEAQ. With V trimmed by 2 bases and J by 6 bases, 7 bases remained unmatched.

This clone was detected only a few times. The rearrangement uses TRBV7-9 and TRBJ2-5; 9 bases agree with TRBD1. This CDR3 is 17 amino acids long. Trimming cost V 3 bases and J 10 bases; bases outside gene matches: 18. CDR1 and CDR2 from the germline V gene are SEHNR and FQNEAQ (reference sequence). The CDR3 loop reads CASSFGDRDRVPTGQYF. The CDR3 bases are TGTGCCAGCAGCTTCGGTGACCGGGACAGGGTCCCCACAGGCCAGTACTTC.

The chain uses TRBV5-4 and TRBJ2-3; tentative D call: TRBD2 (6 bases). Trimming pared 0 bases from V and 1 base from J, leaving 9 bases between. Germline V gives CDR1 SGHNT, CDR2 YYREEE (reference sequence). The CDR3 contains 15 residues. For the CDR3, the DNA is TGTGCCAGCAGCTTGGGGGCGGGGCGCACAGATACGCAGTATTTT. Amino acids: CASSLGAGRTDTQYF.

V and J are TRBV7-2 and TRBJ2-7; D is possibly TRBD2 (6 bases). The CDR3 runs to 15 residues. Per the germline V gene, CDR1 is SGHTA and CDR2 is FQGNSA. Trimming removed 0 bases at V and 2 bases at J, with 11 bases between. The CDR3 DNA is TGTGCCAGCAGCTTAGCCCGGGAGCCGCCCTACGAGCAGTACTTC. Translation gives CASSLAREPPYEQYF.